This TCR beta chain stems from a study of shared clonotypes between healthy human individuals. The study's findings and limits: Researchers found naive subsets generally carried larger estimated richness than memory subsets. Roughly 5% of naive CD4 clonotypes were common to a handful of donors.

TCRdb's table, derived via immunoSEQ multiplex PCR, lists solely in-frame clones and lacks some. The sample lists millions of clones, over 90% occurring once. Comment on this clone: Antigen specificity is unknown.

Trimming took off 6 bases at V and 2 bases at J, with 11 bases between the two ends. Germline V gene data show CDR1 as MDHEN and CDR2 as SYDVKM. The CDR3 is made up of 13 amino acids. The material sequenced was naive CD4+ T cells from PBMCs. Subset: CD45RA+ positively selected. The receptor was isolated from a man younger than 30 in good health. Some clones in this sample may be carry-over from other donors' samples. V is TRBV28 and J is TRBJ2-7; D might be TRBD1 (6 bases). The CDR3 coding sequence is TGTGCCAGCAGGGCAGGGGACCCCTACGAGCAGTACTTC. This encodes CASRAGDPYEQYF.